This T cell receptor beta chain is from a study of control samples from healthy donors and cancer patients. Judged by abundance, this clone is medium-sized. Some clones are missing from TCRdb's copy, which holds only in-frame ones; the method was immunoSEQ multiplex PCR. The profile covers about 71,000 clones, with just under 90% appearing a single time and over 15% taken by the ten largest. Sequencing input: PBMCs. The TCR originated in a man in his fifties or sixties with lung cancer.

Here the CDR3 reads CASSEGVETGELFF. As DNA, the CDR3 is TGTGCCAGCAGTGAGGGGGTAGAAACCGGGGAGCTGTTTTTT. The V and J genes are TRBV25-1 and TRBJ2-2; D may correspond to TRBD1 or TRBD2 (5 bases each). Trimming stripped 3 bases from V and 5 bases from J, with 10 bases between. This CDR3 is 14 amino acids long. From germline, CDR1 is MGHDK and CDR2 SYGVNS.